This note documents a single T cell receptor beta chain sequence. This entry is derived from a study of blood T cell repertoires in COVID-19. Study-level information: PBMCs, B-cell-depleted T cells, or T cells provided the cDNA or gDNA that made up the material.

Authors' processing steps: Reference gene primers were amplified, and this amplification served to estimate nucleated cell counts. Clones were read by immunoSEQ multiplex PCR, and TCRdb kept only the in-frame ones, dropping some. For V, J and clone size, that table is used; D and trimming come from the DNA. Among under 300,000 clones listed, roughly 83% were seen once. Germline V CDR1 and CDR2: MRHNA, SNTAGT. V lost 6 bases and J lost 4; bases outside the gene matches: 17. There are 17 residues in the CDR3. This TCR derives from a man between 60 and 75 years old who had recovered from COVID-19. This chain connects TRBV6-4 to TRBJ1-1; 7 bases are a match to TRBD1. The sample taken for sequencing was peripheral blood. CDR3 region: CASSDTPLQGLATEAFF. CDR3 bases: TGTGCCAGCAGCGATACTCCATTACAGGGGCTAGCCACTGAAGCTTTCTTT.